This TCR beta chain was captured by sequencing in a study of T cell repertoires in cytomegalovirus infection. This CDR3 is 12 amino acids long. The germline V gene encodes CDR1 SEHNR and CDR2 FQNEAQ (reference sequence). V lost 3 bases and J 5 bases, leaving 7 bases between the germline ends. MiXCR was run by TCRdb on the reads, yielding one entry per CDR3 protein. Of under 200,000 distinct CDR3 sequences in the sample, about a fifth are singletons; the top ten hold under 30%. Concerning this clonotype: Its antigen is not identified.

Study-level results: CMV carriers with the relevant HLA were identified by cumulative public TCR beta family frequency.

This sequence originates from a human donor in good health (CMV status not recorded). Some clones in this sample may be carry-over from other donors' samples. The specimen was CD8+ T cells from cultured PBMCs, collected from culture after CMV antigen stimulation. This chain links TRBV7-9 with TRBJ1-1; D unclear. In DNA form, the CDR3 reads TGTGCCAGCAGCTTGGGGTGGACTGAAGCTTTCTTT. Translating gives CASSLGWTEAFF.